The rows below give T cell receptor beta chains drawn from one sample of a study of blood T cell repertoires in COVID-19. Sequencing was performed with immunoSEQ multiplex PCR; in TCRdb, only in-frame clones are kept and a portion is missing. The sample includes hundreds of thousands of clones, 87% of them seen just once. The sequencing input was PBMCs or T cells enriched from blood (not recorded which). These receptors all stem from a woman aged 45-65 years who had recovered from COVID-19. Each CDR3 is given with its conserved first and last residue. The order of the fields is D gene, clone size, CDR3 length, J gene, V gene, CDR3 protein, CDR3 DNA. D genes are given only for firm matches. Size is stated for part of the rows, as once, few or many counts, or as a class when the clone is expanded.

d_gene: TRBD1; abundance: .; len: 16; j_gene: TRBJ2-3; v_gene: TRBV7-8; CDR3aa: CASSLADRGPTDTQYF; CDR3nt: TGTGCCAGCAGCTTAGCAGACAGGGGGCCCACAGATACGCAGTATTTT
d_gene: .; abundance: .; len: 13; j_gene: TRBJ1-1; v_gene: TRBV5-1; CDR3aa: CASSLGYSTEAFF; CDR3nt: TGCGCCAGCAGCTTGGGCTACTCCACTGAAGCTTTCTTT
d_gene: .; abundance: .; len: 12; j_gene: TRBJ2-7; v_gene: TRBV3-1/TRBV3-2; CDR3aa: CASSQISHEQYF; CDR3nt: TGTGCCAGCAGCCAAATTTCTCACGAGCAGTACTTC
d_gene: TRBD1; abundance: .; len: 13; j_gene: TRBJ1-1; v_gene: TRBV29-1; CDR3aa: CSAKGQVGTEAFF; CDR3nt: TGCAGCGCCAAGGGACAGGTGGGGACTGAAGCTTTCTTT
d_gene: .; abundance: once; len: 13; j_gene: TRBJ2-7; v_gene: TRBV27; CDR3aa: CASSLLRGYEQYF; CDR3nt: TGTGCCAGCAGTTTATTACGGGGCTACGAGCAGTACTTC
d_gene: TRBD1; abundance: .; len: 14; j_gene: TRBJ1-6; v_gene: TRBV28; CDR3aa: CASSSGDRDSPLHF; CDR3nt: TGTGCCAGCAGTTCGGGGGACAGGGATTCACCCCTCCACTTT
d_gene: .; abundance: .; len: 14; j_gene: TRBJ1-1; v_gene: TRBV2; CDR3aa: CASGREIPNTEAFF; CDR3nt: TGTGCCAGCGGGCGGGAAATCCCGAACACTGAAGCTTTCTTT
d_gene: TRBD1; abundance: .; len: 14; j_gene: TRBJ1-6; v_gene: TRBV28; CDR3aa: CASSWDSLVAPLHF; CDR3nt: TGTGCCAGCAGTTGGGACAGCCTTGTGGCACCCCTCCACTTT
d_gene: .; abundance: few; len: 15; j_gene: TRBJ1-3; v_gene: TRBV28; CDR3aa: CASSLSQDSGNTIYF; CDR3nt: TGTGCCAGCAGTTTAAGTCAGGACTCTGGAAACACCATATATTTT
d_gene: TRBD1; abundance: .; len: 13; j_gene: TRBJ2-7; v_gene: TRBV7-6; CDR3aa: CASSRDRGYEQYF; CDR3nt: TGTGCCAGCAGCCGGGACAGGGGGTACGAGCAGTACTTC
d_gene: TRBD1; abundance: once; len: 14; j_gene: TRBJ2-1; v_gene: TRBV29-1; CDR3aa: CSVVGTGLYNEQFF; CDR3nt: TGCAGCGTCGTGGGGACAGGACTATACAATGAGCAGTTCTTC
d_gene: .; abundance: .; len: 15; j_gene: TRBJ1-2; v_gene: TRBV28; CDR3aa: CASNPVRGPFGGYTF; CDR3nt: TGTGCCAGCAACCCGGTGCGGGGGCCGTTCGGTGGCTACACCTTC
d_gene: .; abundance: .; len: 15; j_gene: TRBJ2-1; v_gene: TRBV9; CDR3aa: CASSVQGIYYNEQFF; CDR3nt: TGTGCCAGCAGCGTACAGGGGATATACTACAATGAGCAGTTCTTC
d_gene: .; abundance: .; len: 14; j_gene: TRBJ1-2; v_gene: TRBV15; CDR3aa: CATSSYKVDYGYTF; CDR3nt: TGTGCCACCAGCAGCTATAAAGTCGACTATGGCTACACCTTC
d_gene: TRBD1; abundance: once; len: 13; j_gene: TRBJ2-1; v_gene: TRBV2; CDR3aa: CASSPRQGYEQFF; CDR3nt: TGTGCCAGCAGTCCCAGACAGGGCTATGAGCAGTTCTTC
d_gene: .; abundance: .; len: 13; j_gene: TRBJ1-2; v_gene: TRBV3-1/TRBV3-2; CDR3aa: CASSQGRGVGYTF; CDR3nt: TGTGCCAGCAGCCAAGGCAGGGGAGTTGGCTACACCTTC
d_gene: .; abundance: .; len: 14; j_gene: TRBJ1-6; v_gene: TRBV6-5; CDR3aa: CASRPGSITSPLHF; CDR3nt: TGTGCCAGCCGGCCGGGATCAATAACTTCACCCCTCCACTTT
d_gene: TRBD2; abundance: .; len: 15; j_gene: TRBJ2-3; v_gene: TRBV5-1; CDR3aa: CASSTSGGLTDTQYF; CDR3nt: TGCGCCAGCAGCACTAGCGGGGGCCTCACAGATACGCAGTATTTT
d_gene: TRBD2; abundance: once; len: 16; j_gene: TRBJ2-2; v_gene: TRBV14; CDR3aa: CASSQGLAGPTGELFF; CDR3nt: TGTGCCAGCAGCCAGGGACTAGCGGGCCCCACCGGGGAGCTGTTTTTT
d_gene: .; abundance: few; len: 12; j_gene: TRBJ2-2; v_gene: TRBV6-5; CDR3aa: CASKPPDGELFF; CDR3nt: TGTGCCAGCAAACCCCCAGATGGGGAGCTGTTTTTT
d_gene: TRBD2; abundance: .; len: 16; j_gene: TRBJ2-4; v_gene: TRBV27; CDR3aa: CASSSRAGGTENIQYF; CDR3nt: TGTGCCAGCAGTTCACGAGCGGGGGGTACAGAAAACATTCAGTACTTC
d_gene: .; abundance: .; len: 17; j_gene: TRBJ1-4; v_gene: TRBV7-9; CDR3aa: CASSYGIAKGVNEKLFF; CDR3nt: TGTGCCAGCAGCTATGGTATTGCGAAGGGGGTTAATGAAAAACTGTTTTTT
d_gene: TRBD1; abundance: .; len: 13; j_gene: TRBJ1-2; v_gene: TRBV7-2; CDR3aa: CASSSGQGRGYTF; CDR3nt: TGTGCCAGCAGCTCAGGACAGGGTCGTGGCTACACCTTC
d_gene: .; abundance: .; len: 17; j_gene: TRBJ1-2; v_gene: TRBV7-2; CDR3aa: CASSLTNYPAGDYGYTF; CDR3nt: TGTGCCAGCAGCTTAACAAATTACCCGGCGGGGGACTATGGCTACACCTTC
d_gene: .; abundance: .; len: 14; j_gene: TRBJ2-7; v_gene: TRBV7-2; CDR3aa: CASSLNKGGYEQYF; CDR3nt: TGTGCCAGCAGCTTAAACAAAGGGGGCTACGAGCAGTACTTC
d_gene: .; abundance: .; len: 16; j_gene: TRBJ2-5; v_gene: TRBV7-2; CDR3aa: CASSLVWRGEQETQYF; CDR3nt: TGTGCCAGCAGCTTAGTCTGGAGAGGTGAGCAAGAGACCCAGTACTTC
d_gene: TRBD1; abundance: .; len: 15; j_gene: TRBJ1-1; v_gene: TRBV6-5; CDR3aa: CASRGSGQGYTEAFF; CDR3nt: TGTGCCAGCAGGGGAAGTGGACAGGGTTACACTGAAGCTTTCTTT
d_gene: TRBD1; abundance: few; len: 17; j_gene: TRBJ1-1; v_gene: TRBV2; CDR3aa: CASSWTGAEALNTEAFF; CDR3nt: TGTGCCAGCAGTTGGACAGGGGCCGAGGCTTTGAACACTGAAGCTTTCTTT
d_gene: .; abundance: .; len: 13; j_gene: TRBJ2-7; v_gene: TRBV7-9; CDR3aa: CASSLPTVVEQYF; CDR3nt: TGTGCCAGCAGCCTCCCCACAGTGGTCGAGCAGTACTTC